This is a list of T cell receptor beta chains from one sample in a study of shared clonotypes between healthy human individuals. The protocol was immunoSEQ multiplex PCR, while the TCRdb copy is restricted to in-frame clones and leaves out a portion. The data show some 1 million clones, with about 75% seen just once and 1.2% to 1.5% held by the top ten. The sequencing sample was made of memory CD4+ T cells sorted from blood. The receptors here all came from a man between 18 and 29 years old in good health. The CDR3 runs from the conserved cysteine through the conserved F or W. The order of the fields is CDR3 protein, CDR3 DNA, J gene, clone size, D gene, V gene. D genes are given only for firm matches. Clone sizes are given selectively: once, few, many, or a class where the clone is expanded.

CDR3aa: CASSRILAGTLAKNIQYF; CDR3nt: TGTGCCAGCTCACGCATACTAGCGGGTACTCTAGCCAAAAACATTCAGTACTTC; j_gene: TRBJ2-4; abundance: .; d_gene: TRBD2; v_gene: TRBV18
CDR3aa: CASSTWAAGYTF; CDR3nt: TGTGCCAGTAGTACCTGGGCGGCTGGCTACACCTTC; j_gene: TRBJ1-2; abundance: .; d_gene: .; v_gene: TRBV19
CDR3aa: CASSYPGQASNQPQHF; CDR3nt: TGTGCCAGCAGTTACCCGGGACAGGCCAGCAATCAGCCCCAGCATTTT; j_gene: TRBJ1-5; abundance: .; d_gene: TRBD1; v_gene: TRBV6-6
CDR3aa: CASSYPATYEQYF; CDR3nt: TGTGCCAGCAGTTACCCAGCGACCTACGAGCAGTACTTC; j_gene: TRBJ2-7; abundance: .; d_gene: .; v_gene: TRBV28
CDR3aa: CASSPAGGYGYTF; CDR3nt: TGTGCCAGCAGCCCTGCCGGGGGCTATGGCTACACCTTC; j_gene: TRBJ1-2; abundance: .; d_gene: .; v_gene: TRBV11-2
CDR3aa: CASSLATGMGEQYF; CDR3nt: TGTGCCAGCAGCTTAGCCACAGGGATGGGCGAGCAGTACTTC; j_gene: TRBJ2-7; abundance: .; d_gene: .; v_gene: TRBV7-2
CDR3aa: CASSPTQGSQPQHF; CDR3nt: TGCGCCAGCAGCCCTACTCAGGGGTCTCAGCCCCAGCATTTT; j_gene: TRBJ1-5; abundance: .; d_gene: .; v_gene: TRBV5-1
CDR3aa: CASSVGQGPQSGGYTF; CDR3nt: TGTGCCAGCAGTGTGGGACAGGGACCACAGAGCGGAGGCTACACCTTC; j_gene: TRBJ1-2; abundance: .; d_gene: TRBD1; v_gene: TRBV6-4
CDR3aa: CASSPGQGSTGELFF; CDR3nt: TGTGCCAGCAGCCCCGGACAGGGAAGCACCGGGGAGCTGTTTTTT; j_gene: TRBJ2-2; abundance: .; d_gene: TRBD1; v_gene: TRBV6-5
CDR3aa: CAWGSTDTQYF; CDR3nt: TGTGCCTGGGGAAGCACAGATACGCAGTATTTT; j_gene: TRBJ2-3; abundance: few; d_gene: .; v_gene: TRBV30
CDR3aa: CASSYSYSTNNSPLHF; CDR3nt: TGTGCCAGCAGTTACTCGTATTCCACTAATAATTCACCCCTCCACTTT; j_gene: TRBJ1-6; abundance: .; d_gene: .; v_gene: TRBV6-5
CDR3aa: CASSLGYYGYTF; CDR3nt: TGTGCCAGCAGCTTAGGGTACTATGGCTACACCTTC; j_gene: TRBJ1-2; abundance: .; d_gene: .; v_gene: TRBV7-2
CDR3aa: CATSRERDTYEQYF; CDR3nt: TGTGCCACCAGCAGAGAGAGAGACACCTACGAGCAGTACTTC; j_gene: TRBJ2-7; abundance: .; d_gene: .; v_gene: TRBV15
CDR3aa: CASSSSGQGLRNQPQHF; CDR3nt: TGTGCCAGCAGTTCTTCCGGACAGGGGCTCCGAAATCAGCCCCAGCATTTT; j_gene: TRBJ1-5; abundance: .; d_gene: TRBD1; v_gene: TRBV28
CDR3aa: CASSPGTRGKETQYF; CDR3nt: TGTGCCAGCAGCCCCGGGACTAGGGGGAAAGAGACCCAGTACTTC; j_gene: TRBJ2-5; abundance: .; d_gene: TRBD2; v_gene: TRBV27
CDR3aa: CASGLDFSGNTIYF; CDR3nt: TGTGCCAGCGGACTTGACTTCTCTGGAAACACCATATATTTT; j_gene: TRBJ1-3; abundance: .; d_gene: .; v_gene: TRBV28
CDR3aa: CASKGERGLTTDTQYF; CDR3nt: TGTGCCAGCAAGGGAGAGCGGGGGCTTACCACAGATACGCAGTATTTT; j_gene: TRBJ2-3; abundance: .; d_gene: TRBD2; v_gene: TRBV2
CDR3aa: CASSSAGTGDYEQYF; CDR3nt: TGTGCCAGCAGTTCCGCCGGGACAGGGGACTACGAGCAGTACTTC; j_gene: TRBJ2-7; abundance: .; d_gene: TRBD1; v_gene: TRBV6-5
CDR3aa: CASSWGPLADTQYF; CDR3nt: TGTGCCAGCAGCTGGGGGCCCCTCGCAGATACGCAGTATTTT; j_gene: TRBJ2-3; abundance: few; d_gene: .; v_gene: TRBV5-6
CDR3aa: CASSPSPGGYEQYF; CDR3nt: TGTGCCAGCAGCCCGTCCCCTGGAGGATACGAGCAGTACTTC; j_gene: TRBJ2-7; abundance: .; d_gene: .; v_gene: TRBV7-2
CDR3aa: CASSQDLPGRSTDTQYF; CDR3nt: TGCGCCAGCAGCCAAGATCTTCCCGGGAGAAGTACAGATACGCAGTATTTT; j_gene: TRBJ2-3; abundance: .; d_gene: .; v_gene: TRBV4-1
CDR3aa: CASSPNSVGDTQYF; CDR3nt: TGTGCCAGTAGCCCAAATAGCGTTGGAGATACGCAGTATTTT; j_gene: TRBJ2-3; abundance: .; d_gene: .; v_gene: TRBV19
CDR3aa: CASSYGGRGSYEQYF; CDR3nt: TGTGCCAGCAGTTACGGGGGCAGGGGCTCCTACGAGCAGTACTTC; j_gene: TRBJ2-7; abundance: .; d_gene: .; v_gene: TRBV6-6
CDR3aa: CASSIFRVTEDEQYF; CDR3nt: TGTGCCAGCAGTATCTTCAGGGTAACGGAGGACGAGCAGTACTTC; j_gene: TRBJ2-7; abundance: few; d_gene: .; v_gene: TRBV28
CDR3aa: CSATKDTEAFF; CDR3nt: TGCAGTGCCACCAAGGACACTGAAGCTTTCTTT; j_gene: TRBJ1-1; abundance: few; d_gene: .; v_gene: TRBV20-1
CDR3aa: CASSRRGLTDTQYF; CDR3nt: TGTGCCAGCAGCCGGAGAGGACTCACAGATACGCAGTATTTT; j_gene: TRBJ2-3; abundance: .; d_gene: .; v_gene: TRBV7-9
CDR3aa: CASMVQGLSTGELFF; CDR3nt: TGCGCCAGCATGGTGCAGGGACTAAGCACCGGGGAGCTGTTTTTT; j_gene: TRBJ2-2; abundance: .; d_gene: TRBD2; v_gene: TRBV5-1
CDR3aa: CASSLASGVSYEQYF; CDR3nt: TGCGCCAGCAGCTTGGCCTCAGGCGTCTCCTACGAGCAGTACTTC; j_gene: TRBJ2-7; abundance: once; d_gene: .; v_gene: TRBV5-1
CDR3aa: CASSQEWSGGYNEQFF; CDR3nt: TGTGCCAGCAGCCAAGAGTGGAGCGGGGGGTACAATGAGCAGTTCTTC; j_gene: TRBJ2-1; abundance: .; d_gene: TRBD2; v_gene: TRBV4-2
CDR3aa: CASSQDSRGSYEQYF; CDR3nt: TGTGCCAGCAGCCAAGATTCGCGGGGCTCCTACGAGCAGTACTTC; j_gene: TRBJ2-7; abundance: .; d_gene: .; v_gene: TRBV4-2
CDR3aa: CASSLASGATYEQYF; CDR3nt: TGCGCCAGCAGCTTGGCCAGCGGAGCTACCTACGAGCAGTACTTC; j_gene: TRBJ2-7; abundance: once; d_gene: .; v_gene: TRBV5-1